The clone carrying this T cell receptor beta chain was observed a handful of times. CDR3 size: 14 residues. Germline CDR1 and CDR2: SGHVS and FQNEAQ. With 5 bases removed from V and 3 bases from J, the gap between germline ends came to 13 bases. The entry originates in a study of blood T cell repertoires in COVID-19. Some clones are missing from TCRdb's copy, which holds only in-frame ones; the method was immunoSEQ multiplex PCR. This sample has about 260,000 clones, with 83% found just once. The sequenced material came from peripheral blood. This clonotype was obtained from a woman in her fifties or sixties who had recovered from COVID-19. The chain is built from TRBV7-8 and TRBJ1-2; tentatively, D is TRBD1 (6 bases). CDR3 region: CASSPGQPDYGYTF. In nucleotides, the CDR3 is TGTGCCAGCAGCCCTGGACAGCCGGACTATGGCTACACCTTC.